The 10 T cell receptor beta chains below were found in one sample sequenced in a study of response to subunit inactivated influenza vaccine. A single record per CDR3 protein comes from TCRdb applying MiXCR to the RT-PCR reads. The table has a few hundred thousand distinct CDR3 sequences, 11% to 15% seen once; the top ten hold over 8.5%. Sample: PBMCs from blood, taken less than 13 days after vaccination. Receptors were obtained from a man in his fifties or sixties who received an inactivated influenza vaccine.

In this sample, this clonotype turned up many times. The chain uses TRBV28 and TRBJ2-2; TRBD2 is a possible D gene (5 bases). V lost 1 base and J 4 bases, leaving 10 bases between the germline ends. The CDR3 is 15 amino acids. Germline values: CDR1 MDHEN, CDR2 SYDVKM. In DNA form, the CDR3 reads TGTGCCAGCAGTTTATTGCGGGCGGGCACCGGGGAGCTGTTTTTT. It encodes CASSLLRAGTGELFF.

The table lists this clonotype with many counts. This chain joins TRBV15 and TRBJ2-1; 10 positions match TRBD2. The trim removed 5 bases at V and 1 base at J, leaving 14 bases unmatched. Germline V gene lookup returns CDR1 LNHNV and CDR2 YYDKDF (reference sequence). The CDR3 runs 19 residues. The CDR3 here is CATSDSSGGAVRSYNEQFF. As DNA, the CDR3 is TGTGCCACCAGCGACTCCAGCGGGGGGGCCGTGAGATCCTACAATGAGCAGTTCTTC.

This clonotype was recorded a few times. The chain links TRBV7-9 to TRBJ2-3; weak D call: TRBD1 (6 bases). Germline V gives CDR1 SEHNR, CDR2 FQNEAQ (reference sequence). The CDR3 is 16 residues long. V lost 3 bases and J 0 bases, leaving 13 bases between the germline ends. This chain's CDR3 is CASSFPRTVSTDTQYF. The CDR3, as DNA: TGTGCCAGCAGCTTCCCCAGGACAGTTAGCACAGATACGCAGTATTTT.

The gene calls are TRBV18 and TRBJ2-3; D is uncertain. The germline CDR1 and CDR2 sequences are KGHSH and LQKENI. V dropped 2 bases and J dropped 0 bases, with 18 bases sitting between them. CDR3 length: 18 residues. CDR3 loop: CASSPKFVGYPSTDTQYF. The CDR3 DNA reads TGTGCCAGCTCACCAAAATTTGTGGGCTACCCTAGCACAGATACGCAGTATTTT.

This clonotype has only a few counts. This chain links TRBV10-3 with TRBJ2-7, with 7 bases identical to TRBD2. The CDR3 loop spans 16 amino acids. Germline V gene sequence: CDR1 ENHRY, CDR2 SYGVKD. Unmatched junction bases numbered 15, after V lost 6 bases and J lost 4 bases. The CDR3 here is CAISPTGVAGDYEQYF. In DNA form, the CDR3 reads TGTGCCATCAGCCCCACCGGGGTAGCGGGTGATTACGAGCAGTACTTC.

The chain couples TRBV19 to TRBJ2-7; no clear D. Trimming removed 5 bases from V and 3 bases from J, with 11 bases in between. The germline gives CDR1 LNHDA, CDR2 SQIVND (reference sequence). The CDR3 covers 13 residues. The CDR3 DNA is TGTGCCAGTAGTCGGGCAGTTCACTACGAGCAGTACTTC. Amino acids: CASSRAVHYEQYF.

This clonotype was seen a few times. The V and J genes are TRBV10-3 and TRBJ1-2, with 7 bases matching TRBD1. CDR1 and CDR2 (germline): ENHRY, SYGVKD. The junction had 10 bases not matched to a gene; V was cut back by 10 bases and J by 2 bases. The CDR3 runs 14 residues. CDR3 DNA: TGTGCCACGAACTCCGGGACAGCGAACTATGGCTACACCTTC. It encodes CATNSGTANYGYTF.

The J gene is TRBJ2-5, the V gene TRBV20-1, with a tentative D call TRBD1 (5 bases). With 1 base removed from V and 5 bases from J, the gap between germline ends came to 11 bases. Germline values: CDR1 DFQATT, CDR2 SNEGSKA (reference sequence). The CDR3 spans 13 residues. DNA of the CDR3: TGCAGTGCTAGAGGACAGTTTACGGAGACCCAGTACTTC. Translating gives CSARGQFTETQYF.

The chain links TRBV11-1 to TRBJ2-7; 15 nucleotides line up with TRBD2. CDR1 and CDR2 (germline): SGHAT, FQDESV (reference sequence). The V gene end was trimmed by 5 bases and the J gene end by 2 bases; junction bases not matched to a gene: 13. There are 19 residues in the CDR3. DNA of the CDR3: TGTGCCAGCAGCCCACTCCCGGGACTAGCGGGGGGCCGAGCCTACGAGCAGTACTTC. This sequence encodes CASSPLPGLAGGRAYEQYF. The full variable domain, rest sourced from reference TRBV11-1 and TRBJ2-7, is EAEVAQSPRYKITEKSQAVAFWCDPISGHATLYWYRQILGQGPELLVQFQDESVVDDSQLPKDRFSAERLKGVDSTLKIQPAELGDSAMYLCASSPLPGLAGGRAYEQYFGPGTRLTVT.

The V and J genes are TRBV20-1 and TRBJ2-1; 9 bases align to TRBD2. Unmatched junction bases numbered 7, after V lost 0 bases and J lost 4 bases. CDR1 is DFQATT and CDR2 is SNEGSKA in the germline V gene (reference sequence). There are 16 residues in the CDR3. The CDR3 is CSARDGRRGGYNEQFF. For the CDR3, the DNA is TGCAGTGCTAGAGATGGGCGGCGGGGGGGATACAATGAGCAGTTCTTC.